These 25 T cell receptor beta chains came from one sample sequenced in a study of blood T cell repertoires in COVID-19. Profiling relied on immunoSEQ multiplex PCR, and the TCRdb table lists in-frame clones only, not all of them. The sample yields some 80,000 clones, more than 75% seen once. Sequencing was carried out using peripheral blood. The receptor set was obtained from a human donor in a cohort sampled during active COVID-19.

This clone came up once. V is TRBV7-2 and J is TRBJ2-1; no clear D. CDR1 and CDR2 from the germline V gene are SGHTA and FQGNSA. CDR3 length: 12 amino acids. V shed 5 bases and J shed 7 bases, with 9 bases lying between them. The CDR3 DNA reads TGTGCCAGCAGCGCCCTAGGAAATGAGCAGTTCTTC. Protein product: CASSALGNEQFF. The full variable domain, rest sourced from reference TRBV7-2 and TRBJ2-1, is GAGVSQSPSNKVTEKGKDVELRCDPISGHTALYWYRQSLGQGLEFLIYFQGNSAPDKSGLPSDRFSAERTGGSVSTLTIQRTQQEDSAVYLCASSALGNEQFFGPGTRLTVL.

This clone was detected once. The J gene is TRBJ2-7, the V gene TRBV15, with 10 bases lining up with TRBD2. The V and J ends lost 0 bases and 6 bases, in that order; junction bases with no gene match: 5. This CDR3 is built from 15 residues. Per the germline V gene, CDR1 is LNHNV and CDR2 is YYDKDF (reference sequence). The CDR3 reads CATSRDRAGGLEQYF. The CDR3 region has the DNA TGTGCCACCAGCAGAGATCGAGCGGGAGGGCTCGAGCAGTACTTC.

The rearrangement uses TRBV24-1 and TRBJ2-2; the match to TRBD1 covers 7 bases. Per the germline V gene, CDR1 is KGHDR and CDR2 is SFDVKD. This CDR3 is 15 amino acids long. J gave up 7 bases and V 2 bases, and 6 bases lay outside the gene matches. CDR3 bases: TGTGCCACCAGTGATTCTTACAGGGGTGGCGGGGAGCTGTTTTTT. Its translation is CATSDSYRGGGELFF.

The chain carries TRBV5-1 and TRBJ1-4, with 9 bases lining up with TRBD1. V lost 4 bases, J lost 0 bases, and 4 bases stayed unmatched. CDR1 is SGHRS, CDR2 YFSETQ, per germline. The CDR3 loop spans 16 amino acids. CDR3 in DNA: TGCGCCAGCAGCCGGGACAGGGTTTCAACTAATGAAAAACTGTTTTTT. Translated: CASSRDRVSTNEKLFF.

This chain uses TRBV30 with TRBJ2-3; D not certain. The CDR3 has 12 amino acids. The germline gives CDR1 GTSNPN, CDR2 SVGIG (reference sequence). Trimming took 3 bases from V and 2 from J, leaving 6 bases between them. CDR3 DNA: TGTGCCTGGAGGAGAGTCACAGATACGCAGTATTTT. It codes for CAWRRVTDTQYF.

CDR3 in amino acids: CASSPPRGLAYNEQFF. The CDR3 DNA is TGTGCCAGTAGTCCCCCCCGGGGACTAGCCTACAATGAGCAGTTCTTC. The chain recombines TRBV19 with TRBJ2-1; 8 bases map to TRBD2. The germline gives CDR1 LNHDA, CDR2 SQIVND (reference sequence). V lost 5 bases to trimming and J lost 2 bases; unmatched junction nucleotides: 8. The CDR3 runs 16 residues. The whole variable domain, filled in from reference TRBV19 and TRBJ2-1, reads DGGITQSPKYLFRKEGQNVTLSCEQNLNHDAMYWYRQDPGQGLRLIYYSQIVNDFQKGDIAEGYSVSREKKESFPLTVTSAQKNPTAFYLCASSPPRGLAYNEQFFGPGTRLTVL.

The genes are TRBV5-1 and TRBJ1-6, with 9 positions matching TRBD1. This CDR3 region has 14 residues. V dropped 4 bases and J dropped 9; count of bases not matched to a gene: 5. Germline V gives CDR1 SGHRS, CDR2 YFSETQ. The CDR3 region has the DNA TGCGCCAGCAGCCAGGACAGGGGAGGTTCACCCCTCCACTTT. Encoded protein: CASSQDRGGSPLHF.

This sequence joins TRBV5-6 and TRBJ1-5; possible D gene TRBD1, 5 bases. Per germline, CDR1 SGHDT and CDR2 YYEEEE. V lost 2 bases and J 3 bases, leaving 12 bases between the germline ends. The CDR3 has 15 residues. The CDR3 spells CASSFQGRDNQPQHF. In DNA form, the CDR3 reads TGTGCCAGCAGCTTCCAGGGAAGGGACAATCAGCCCCAGCATTTT. Combining the CDR3 with reference TRBV5-6 and TRBJ1-5 gives the whole variable domain DAGVTQSPTHLIKTRGQQVTLRCSPKSGHDTVSWYQQALGQGPQFIFQYYEEEERQRGNFPDRFSGHQFPNYSSELNVNALLLGDSALYLCASSFQGRDNQPQHFGDGTRLSIL.

The chain uses TRBV5-5 and TRBJ1-2; 7 positions match TRBD1. Germline V gives CDR1 SGHKS, CDR2 YYEKEE (reference sequence). The V segment lost 4 bases and the J segment 6 bases; nucleotides outside the gene matches: 9. There are 14 residues in the CDR3. The CDR3 DNA sequence: TGTGCCAGCAGCGCTGACAGGGTGAGAGATGGCTACACCTTC. This gives the protein CASSADRVRDGYTF.

To note about this clone: At one end the junction does not follow the germline gene, possibly because of a read error. The gene calls are TRBV2 and TRBJ1-6; D might be TRBD1 (6 bases). In germline, CDR1 is SNHLY, CDR2 FYNNEI. This CDR3 has 12 amino acids. The CDR3 coding sequence is TGTGCCAGCAGCACTAAAAGGACAGAATCAGGATTT. Its translation: CASSTKRTESGF.

The chain has TRBV27 and TRBJ1-2; a possible D gene is TRBD1 (6 bases). V was clipped by 6 bases and J by 3 bases, with 17 bases between them. The CDR3 runs 15 residues. Germline CDR1 and CDR2: MNHEY and SMNVEV (reference sequence). CDR3 in amino acids: CASSWGQGRDYGYTF. Written as DNA, the CDR3 is TGTGCCAGCAGCTGGGGGCAGGGGAGGGACTATGGCTACACCTTC.

The chain has TRBV30 and TRBJ1-1, with D hard to call. V lost 0 bases and J lost 6, with 14 bases in between. Per germline, CDR1 GTSNPN and CDR2 SVGIG (reference sequence). The CDR3 covers 14 residues. This CDR3 is CAWSVGFSGAEAFF. The CDR3 DNA is TGTGCCTGGAGTGTGGGCTTTTCCGGCGCTGAAGCTTTCTTT.

The V and J genes are TRBV7-2 and TRBJ2-1, with 7 bases aligning to TRBD1. The CDR3 is 13 amino acids. Germline V gene data show CDR1 as SGHTA and CDR2 as FQGNSA. After removal of 4 bases from V and 4 bases from J, the junction contained 1 base not matched to a gene. Here the CDR3 reads CASSSGQYNEQFF. The CDR3, as DNA: TGTGCCAGCAGCTCGGGACAGTACAATGAGCAGTTCTTC.

Points on this clone: One end of the junction is discordant with germline, which a read error may explain. The chain combines TRBV6-6 with TRBJ2-1; 7 nucleotides line up with TRBD2. Germline V lookup: CDR1 MNHNY, CDR2 SVGAGI (reference sequence). CDR3 length equals 16 residues. CDR3 sequence: CASSNSGGLAGVLEFF. As DNA, the CDR3 is TGTGCCAGCAGTAACTCCGGGGGACTGGCGGGAGTTTTGGAGTTCTTC.

This chain's CDR3 is CASSLDRGGEQYF. CDR3 sequence (DNA): TGTGCCAGCAGCTTGGACAGGGGGGGCGAGCAGTACTTC. This chain uses TRBV11-2 with TRBJ2-7; TRBD1 matches 10 bases. Germline loops: CDR1 SGHAT, CDR2 FQNNGV. The CDR3 totals 13 residues. Trimming took 3 bases from V and 6 from J; bases not matched to a gene: 2.

V usage is TRBV6-2 or TRBV6-3 and J usage is TRBJ1-4; 9 bases are a match to TRBD1. CDR3 length equals 17 residues. Germline CDR1 is MNHEY and CDR2 is SVGEGT. With 7 bases clipped from V and 1 base from J, the junction kept 10 bases outside the gene matches. CDR3 loop: CASTPGQGGGTNEKLFF. The CDR3 DNA is TGTGCCAGCACCCCGGGACAGGGAGGAGGAACTAATGAAAAACTGTTTTTT.

CDR3 bases: TGTGCCAGCAGCTTAGGACAGGCGAGTAATGAAAAACTGTTTTTT. This sequence encodes CASSLGQASNEKLFF. V gene TRBV7-9 combines with J gene TRBJ1-4; a possible D gene is TRBD1 (6 bases). The CDR3 loop spans 15 amino acids. Trimming pared 1 base from V and 4 bases from J, leaving 10 bases between. Germline values: CDR1 SEHNR, CDR2 FQNEAQ (reference sequence).

Remarks on this clone: Within the sample, other DNA sequences also encode this same CDR3. V usage is TRBV7-2 and J usage is TRBJ2-5; the D gene is possibly TRBD2 (6 bases). The V and J ends lost 0 bases and 5 bases respectively, with 10 bases between them. Germline-derived CDR1 and CDR2 are SGHTA and FQGNSA. This CDR3 contains 14 residues. Here the CDR3 DNA reads TGTGCCAGCAGCTTAGCGGGGCGGGGTGAGACCCAGTACTTC. Amino acids: CASSLAGRGETQYF.

V is TRBV5-6 and J is TRBJ1-5; 12 bases map to TRBD1. V trimming: 0 bases; J trimming: 6 bases; junction bases outside the gene matches: 4. Germline CDR1 and CDR2: SGHDT and YYEEEE. The CDR3 sequence is 16 residues long. CDR3 sequence: CASSLAGTGGVQPQHF. In nucleotides, the CDR3 is TGTGCCAGCAGCTTGGCGGGGACAGGGGGCGTTCAGCCCCAGCATTTT.

The chain recombines TRBV28 with TRBJ2-3, with a weak D call TRBD2 (5 bases). V was cut by 7 bases and J by 1 base, with 9 bases left in between. Germline CDR1 is MDHEN and CDR2 is SYDVKM. The CDR3 is 13 amino acids. The CDR3 region is CASTEAGTDTQYF. CDR3 nucleotides: TGTGCCAGCACGGAAGCGGGCACAGATACGCAGTATTTT.

There are a few counts of this clone. The rearrangement uses TRBV7-2 and TRBJ1-5; 9 positions agree with TRBD1. V lost 2 bases and J lost 6; bases outside the gene matches: 5. In germline, CDR1 is SGHTA, CDR2 FQGNSA. This CDR3 comprises 15 residues. The CDR3 spells CASSLKTGGGQPQHF. CDR3 coding DNA: TGTGCCAGCAGCTTAAAGACAGGGGGGGGTCAGCCCCAGCATTTT.

V and J are TRBV9 and TRBJ1-5; perhaps TRBD1 as D (6 bases). V gave up 3 bases and J gave up 9 bases, with 13 bases separating them. The length of the CDR3 is 13 residues. The germline V gene has CDR1 SGDLS and CDR2 YYNGEE. The CDR3 here is CASSAQIGGPQHF. The CDR3 DNA reads TGTGCCAGCAGCGCCCAAATAGGGGGGCCCCAGCATTTT.

This chain joins TRBV5-1 and TRBJ1-2; possibly TRBD1 for D (5 bases). The CDR3 spans 14 residues. Trimming took 0 bases from V and 5 from J, leaving 11 bases between them. Looked up from germline, CDR1 is SGHRS and CDR2 is YFSETQ. CDR3 coding DNA: TGCGCCAGCAGCTTGGAACCCAGGGCGTATGGCTACACCTTC. Protein product: CASSLEPRAYGYTF.

The chain couples TRBV4-1 to TRBJ2-4; TRBD2 matches 10 bases. CDR1 is MGHRA, CDR2 YSYEKL, per germline. Losses at the gene ends were 1 base for V and 0 bases for J; bases not matched to a gene: 0. The CDR3 loop spans 16 amino acids. CDR3 loop: CASSQGLAGAKNIQYF. CDR3 bases: TGCGCCAGCAGCCAAGGACTAGCGGGAGCCAAAAACATTCAGTACTTC.

This clone was picked up one time. The gene calls are TRBV6-5 and TRBJ1-2; perhaps TRBD1 as D (6 bases). Trimming stripped 7 bases from V and 4 bases from J, with 13 bases between. CDR1 MNHEY and CDR2 SVGAGI come from the germline V gene. CDR3 length: 13 amino acids. The CDR3, as DNA: TGTGCCAGCACCCGAGGGGGTGGCTATGGCTACACCTTC. Translation: CASTRGGGYGYTF.